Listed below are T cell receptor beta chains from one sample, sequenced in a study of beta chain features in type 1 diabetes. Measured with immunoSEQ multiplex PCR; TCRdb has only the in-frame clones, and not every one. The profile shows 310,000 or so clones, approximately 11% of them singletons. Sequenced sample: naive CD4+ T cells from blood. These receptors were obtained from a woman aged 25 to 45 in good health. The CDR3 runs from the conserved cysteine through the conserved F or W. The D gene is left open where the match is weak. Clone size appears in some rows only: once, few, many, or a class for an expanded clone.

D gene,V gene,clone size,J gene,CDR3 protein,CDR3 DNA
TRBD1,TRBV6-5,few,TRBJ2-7,CATSGTESYEQYF,TGTGCCACGTCCGGGACAGAGTCCTACGAGCAGTACTTC
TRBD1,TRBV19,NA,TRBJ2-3,CASRSQGAEETDTQYF,TGTGCCAGTAGATCACAGGGGGCCGAAGAAACAGATACGCAGTATTTT
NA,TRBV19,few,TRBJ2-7,CASSLDSYEQYF,TGTGCCAGTAGTCTGGACAGCTACGAGCAGTACTTC
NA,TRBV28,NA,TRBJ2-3,CAASQRSFTDTQYF,TGTGCCGCCTCTCAGCGGTCGTTCACAGATACGCAGTATTTT
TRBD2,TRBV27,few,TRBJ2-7,CASKPGTSGYEQYF,TGTGCCAGCAAGCCCGGGACTAGCGGCTACGAGCAGTACTTC
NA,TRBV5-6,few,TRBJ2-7,CASSTSLAYSTYEQYF,TGTGCCAGCAGCACGAGCCTAGCCTACTCCACATACGAGCAGTACTTC
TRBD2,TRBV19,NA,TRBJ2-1,CASSIEQTSGRWNEQFF,TGTGCCAGTAGTATAGAGCAGACTAGCGGGAGATGGAATGAGCAGTTCTTC
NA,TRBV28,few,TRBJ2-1,CASTSSLGESYNEQFF,TGTGCCAGCACTTCGTCTCTTGGGGAGTCCTACAATGAGCAGTTCTTC
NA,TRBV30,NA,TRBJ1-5,CAWSQARLGPQHF,TGTGCCTGGAGCCAAGCCCGACTTGGGCCCCAGCATTTT
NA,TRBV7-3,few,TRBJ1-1,CASSLTMGGDTEAFF,TGTGCCAGCAGCTTAACCATGGGAGGTGACACTGAAGCTTTCTTT
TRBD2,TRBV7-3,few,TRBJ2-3,CASSPWTSGRTDTQYF,TGTGCCAGCAGCCCATGGACTAGCGGACGCACAGATACGCAGTATTTT
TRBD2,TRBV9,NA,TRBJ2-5,CASSSLAGAQETQYF,TGTGCCAGCAGCTCATTAGCGGGAGCCCAGGAGACCCAGTACTTC
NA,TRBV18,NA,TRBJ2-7,CASSPERYEQYF,TGTGCCAGCTCACCAGAGAGGTACGAGCAGTACTTC
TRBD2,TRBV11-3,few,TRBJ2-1,CASSPASGSSYNEQFF,TGTGCCAGCAGCCCCGCTAGCGGGAGCTCCTACAATGAGCAGTTCTTC
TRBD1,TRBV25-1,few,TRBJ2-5,CASSDPRTGAETQYF,TGTGCCAGCAGTGATCCAAGGACAGGGGCAGAGACCCAGTACTTC
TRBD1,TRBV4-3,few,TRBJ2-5,CASSQEFGQGGETQYF,TGCGCCAGCAGCCAAGAATTCGGACAGGGCGGGGAGACCCAGTACTTC
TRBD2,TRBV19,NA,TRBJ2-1,CASSIALAGSYNEQFF,TGTGCCAGTAGTATAGCCCTAGCGGGGTCCTACAATGAGCAGTTCTTC
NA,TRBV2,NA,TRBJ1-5,CASSEWTDNQPQHF,TGTGCCAGCAGTGAATGGACAGACAATCAGCCCCAGCATTTT
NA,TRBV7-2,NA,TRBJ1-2,CASSLASDFYGYTF,TGTGCCAGCAGCTTAGCCAGTGACTTCTATGGCTACACCTTC
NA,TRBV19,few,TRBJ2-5,CASSIWAGQETQYF,TGTGCCAGTAGTATCTGGGCAGGCCAAGAGACCCAGTACTTC
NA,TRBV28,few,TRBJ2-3,CASSLIGGTSTDTQYF,TGTGCCAGCAGTTTAATCGGGGGAACTAGCACAGATACGCAGTATTTT
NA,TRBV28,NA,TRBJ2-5,CASSLYVVRETQYF,TGTGCCAGCAGTTTATATGTGGTGCGGGAGACCCAGTACTTC
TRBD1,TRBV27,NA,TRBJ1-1,CASSPNPGQSNTEAFF,TGTGCCAGCAGCCCAAATCCGGGACAGTCGAACACTGAAGCTTTCTTT
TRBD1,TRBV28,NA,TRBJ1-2,CAATGVPNYGYTF,TGTGCCGCGACAGGGGTTCCAAACTATGGCTACACCTTC
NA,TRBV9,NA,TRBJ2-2,CASSVARGLNTGELFF,TGTGCCAGCAGCGTAGCTCGGGGATTAAACACCGGGGAGCTGTTTTTT
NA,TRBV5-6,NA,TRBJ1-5,CASRLPSNQPQHF,TGTGCCAGCAGACTGCCCAGCAATCAGCCCCAGCATTTT
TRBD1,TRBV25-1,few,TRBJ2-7,CASSEYSFYRGLYEQYF,TGTGCCAGCAGTGAATATTCTTTCTACAGGGGGCTCTACGAGCAGTACTTC
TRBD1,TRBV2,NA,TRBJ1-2,CASSPGQGNYGYTF,TGTGCCAGCAGTCCGGGACAGGGGAACTATGGCTACACCTTC
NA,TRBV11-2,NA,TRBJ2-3,CASTPRGSGTDTQYF,TGTGCCAGCACTCCGCGGGGAAGCGGCACAGATACGCAGTATTTT
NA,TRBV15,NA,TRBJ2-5,CATSRNARETQYF,TGTGCCACCAGCAGAAATGCGAGGGAGACCCAGTACTTC
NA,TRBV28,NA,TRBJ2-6,CASTVGGNSGANVLTF,TGTGCCAGCACCGTTGGGGGGAACTCTGGGGCCAACGTCCTGACTTTC
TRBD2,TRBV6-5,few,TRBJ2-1,CASSYSGTTYNEQFF,TGTGCCAGCAGTTACTCGGGGACTACCTACAATGAGCAGTTCTTC
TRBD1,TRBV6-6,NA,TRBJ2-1,CASRDRGRGDEQFF,TGTGCCAGCAGGGACAGGGGCAGGGGAGATGAGCAGTTCTTC
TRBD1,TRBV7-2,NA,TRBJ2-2,CASSPRGTGGVITGELFF,TGTGCCAGCAGCCCCCGGGGGACAGGGGGCGTTATCACCGGGGAGCTGTTTTTT
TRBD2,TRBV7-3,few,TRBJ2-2,CASSKTSGLAGGGTGELFF,TGTGCCAGCAGCAAGACCTCAGGACTAGCGGGAGGGGGGACCGGGGAGCTGTTTTTT
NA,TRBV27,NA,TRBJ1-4,CASSLSGIGEKLFF,TGTGCCAGCAGTTTGTCGGGGATCGGCGAAAAACTGTTTTTT
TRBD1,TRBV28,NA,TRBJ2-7,CASSLEGQGAKF,TGTGCCAGCAGTTTAGAGGGACAGGGGGCGAAATTC
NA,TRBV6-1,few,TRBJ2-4,CASSEAGARQHLAKNIQYF,TGTGCCAGCAGTGAAGCGGGGGCGCGGCAGCACCTAGCCAAAAACATTCAGTACTTC
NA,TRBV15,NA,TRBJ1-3,CATSRDVSGNTIYF,TGTGCCACCAGCAGAGACGTCTCTGGAAACACCATATATTTT
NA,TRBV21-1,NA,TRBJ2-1,CASSKETGTSFLSSYNEQFF,TGTGCCAGCAGCAAGGAGACCGGGACTAGCTTCCTGAGCTCCTACAATGAGCAGTTCTTC
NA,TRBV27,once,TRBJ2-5,CASSLSSRSGETQYF,TGTGCCAGCAGTTTATCGTCTCGATCCGGTGAGACCCAGTACTTC
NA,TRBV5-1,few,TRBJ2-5,CASSYGGNQETQYF,TGCGCCAGCAGCTATGGGGGGAACCAAGAGACCCAGTACTTC
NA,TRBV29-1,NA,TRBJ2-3,CSVEPGGGVDTQYF,TGCAGCGTTGAACCTGGGGGGGGCGTGGATACGCAGTATTTT
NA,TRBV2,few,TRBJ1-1,CASSFRTENTEAFF,TGTGCCAGCAGTTTTCGGACAGAGAACACTGAAGCTTTCTTT
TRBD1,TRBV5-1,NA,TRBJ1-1,CASSSGTANTEAFF,TGCGCCAGCAGCTCCGGGACAGCGAACACTGAAGCTTTCTTT
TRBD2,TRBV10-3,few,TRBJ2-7,CAISAREGVGEQYF,TGTGCCATCAGTGCGCGGGAGGGCGTGGGGGAGCAGTACTTC
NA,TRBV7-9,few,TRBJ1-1,CASIQYQGNTEAFF,TGTGCCAGCATCCAATACCAGGGGAACACTGAAGCTTTCTTT
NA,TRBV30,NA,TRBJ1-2,CAWSVPPGNYGYTF,TGTGCCTGGAGTGTACCTCCAGGGAACTATGGCTACACCTTC
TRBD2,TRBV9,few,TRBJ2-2,CASSKRLAGGPGTGELFF,TGTGCCAGCAGCAAACGACTAGCGGGAGGGCCGGGCACCGGGGAGCTGTTTTTT
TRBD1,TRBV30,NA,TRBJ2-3,CAWSGDRTSTDTQYF,TGTGCCTGGAGTGGGGACAGGACTAGCACAGATACGCAGTATTTT
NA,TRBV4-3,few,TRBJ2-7,CASTVKGTYEQYF,TGCGCCAGCACCGTCAAGGGGACCTACGAGCAGTACTTC